Shown below are 25 T cell receptor beta chains from a single sample sequenced in a study of blood T cell repertoires in COVID-19. Produced via immunoSEQ multiplex PCR; TCRdb's table is partial and in-frame only. This sample carries 400,000 to 450,000 clones, about 88% of them seen once, and the ten largest clones take roughly 1.5%. Sample: peripheral blood. The receptors were gathered from a woman between 35 and 50 years old with COVID-19, enrolled during active disease.

V usage is TRBV6-2 or TRBV6-3 and J usage is TRBJ1-2; D might be TRBD1 (6 bases). Germline-derived CDR1 and CDR2 are MNHEY and SVGEGT. This CDR3 is built from 13 residues. V was clipped by 6 bases and J by 3 bases, with 11 bases between them. The CDR3 spells CASSLQGHYGYTF. CDR3 DNA: TGTGCCAGCAGCCTACAGGGCCACTATGGCTACACCTTC.

The CDR3 bases are TGTGCCAGCAGCTTAACCGGGTTCACTGAAGCTTTCTTT. Translation gives CASSLTGFTEAFF. V gene TRBV11-2 combines with J gene TRBJ1-1, with D unresolved. Germline-derived CDR1 and CDR2 are SGHAT and FQNNGV. V gave up 2 bases and J gave up 4 bases, with 8 bases separating them. The CDR3 is 13 amino acids.

The V gene is TRBV5-1, the J gene TRBJ2-3, with a weak D call TRBD1 (6 bases). V was clipped by 5 bases and J by 4 bases, with 20 bases between them. Germline V gene data show CDR1 as SGHRS and CDR2 as YFSETQ. This CDR3 contains 16 residues. CDR3 nucleotides: TGCGCCAGCAGGGATAGACCAGGGGATATCTCAGATACGCAGTATTTT. Protein sequence: CASRDRPGDISDTQYF.

The CDR3 DNA reads as TGTGCCAGCAGCTTACCAAGTACTCAAGCTAACTATGGCTACACCTTC. As protein: CASSLPSTQANYGYTF. The genes are TRBV7-9 and TRBJ1-2; D ambiguous. The CDR3 sequence is 16 residues long. V was clipped by 2 bases and J by 0 bases, with 13 bases between them. In germline, CDR1 is SEHNR, CDR2 FQNEAQ (reference sequence). Variable domain in full (rest from reference TRBV7-9 and TRBJ1-2): DTGVSQNPRHKITKRGQNVTFRCDPISEHNRLYWYRQTLGQGPEFLTYFQNEAQLEKSRLLSDRFSAERPKGSFSTLEIQRTEQGDSAMYLCASSLPSTQANYGYTFGSGTRLTVV.

The chain is built from TRBV7-2 and TRBJ1-4; TRBD1 matches 9 bases. The CDR3 runs to 15 residues. J lost 5 bases, V lost 5 bases, and 6 bases had no gene match. The germline V gene has CDR1 SGHTA and CDR2 FQGNSA. CDR3 sequence reads: CASSQQGAGNEKLFF. The CDR3 DNA is TGTGCCAGCAGCCAACAGGGGGCGGGAAATGAAAAACTGTTTTTT.

The chain joins TRBV29-1 to TRBJ1-2; TRBD1 is a possible D gene (6 bases). V lost 6 bases and J lost 2, with 10 bases in between. Germline V gene data show CDR1 as SQVTM and CDR2 as ANQGSEA. This CDR3 has 12 residues. CDR3 residues: CSVHRANYGYTF. CDR3 coding DNA: TGCAGCGTGCACAGGGCCAACTATGGCTACACCTTC.

To note about this clone: Other nucleotide sequences in the sample specify the same CDR3. V gene TRBV5-1 combines with J gene TRBJ2-7; 9 bases map to TRBD1. In germline, CDR1 is SGHRS, CDR2 YFSETQ. This CDR3 has 14 amino acids. Unmatched junction bases numbered 3, after V lost 4 bases and J lost 1 base. CDR3 in amino acids: CASSPTGGSYEQYF. CDR3 sequence (DNA): TGCGCCAGCAGCCCGACAGGGGGTTCCTACGAGCAGTACTTC. Using reference TRBV5-1 and TRBJ2-7 for the parts outside the CDR3, the full variable domain is KAGVTQTPRYLIKTRGQQVTLSCSPISGHRSVSWYQQTPGQGLQFLFEYFSETQRNKGNFPGRFSGRQFSNSRSEMNVSTLELGDSALYLCASSPTGGSYEQYFGPGTRLTVT.

This clone was seen only once. The chain joins TRBV5-5 to TRBJ2-3, with a weak D call TRBD2 (5 bases). CDR3 length: 14 amino acids. Germline V lookup: CDR1 SGHKS, CDR2 YYEKEE (reference sequence). The ends were cut back, 1 base at V and 5 bases at J, with 11 bases in the middle. The CDR3 loop reads CASSLFQRRDTQYF. As DNA, the CDR3 is TGTGCCAGCAGCTTGTTCCAGCGGCGAGATACGCAGTATTTT. Supplemented by reference TRBV5-5 and TRBJ2-3, the full variable domain reads DAGVTQSPTHLIKTRGQQVTLRCSPISGHKSVSWYQQVLGQGPQFIFQYYEKEERGRGNFPDRFSARQFPNYSSELNVNALLLGDSALYLCASSLFQRRDTQYFGPGTRLTVL.

This chain uses TRBV7-9 with TRBJ1-5, with 7 bases matching TRBD1. There are 15 residues in the CDR3. V lost 5 bases, J lost 6 bases, and 10 bases stayed unmatched. Per germline, CDR1 SEHNR and CDR2 FQNEAQ (reference sequence). DNA of the CDR3: TGTGCCAGCAGCCCTCCAGGGACAGTGGGTCAGCCCCAGCATTTT. Amino acids: CASSPPGTVGQPQHF.

This chain links TRBV7-6 with TRBJ1-5, with D hard to call. The CDR3 is made up of 13 amino acids. The germline V gene encodes CDR1 SGHVS and CDR2 FNYEAQ. The V gene lost 3 bases and the J gene lost 5 bases, with 8 bases spanning the gap. The CDR3 reads CASSLGRDQPQHF. CDR3 in DNA: TGTGCCAGCAGCTTGGGCCGAGATCAGCCCCAGCATTTT.

This clone was picked up one time. J is TRBJ2-3 and V is TRBV2; 11 bases are shared with TRBD1. Germline V CDR1 and CDR2: SNHLY, FYNNEI. The V and J ends lost 4 bases and 5 bases, in that order; junction bases with no gene match: 5. This CDR3 is 15 amino acids long. The chain's CDR3 is CASSGFGTGGDTQYF. The CDR3, as DNA: TGTGCCAGCAGTGGGTTCGGGACAGGGGGAGATACGCAGTATTTT.

The genes are TRBV19 and TRBJ1-6; D uncertain. Germline lookup yields CDR1 LNHDA and CDR2 SQIVND (reference sequence). Trimming removed 7 bases at V and 0 bases at J, with 4 bases between. This CDR3 contains 13 residues. CDR3 sequence reads: CASTGSYNSPLHF. CDR3 DNA: TGTGCCAGTACGGGCTCCTATAATTCACCCCTCCACTTT.

This clone was seen once. V is TRBV5-6 and J is TRBJ1-1; D remains ambiguous. The CDR3 contains 14 residues. Germline V gives CDR1 SGHDT, CDR2 YYEEEE. V lost 1 base to trimming and J lost 6 bases, with 13 bases between them. CDR3 region: CASSLQAKIPEAFF. DNA of the CDR3: TGTGCCAGCAGCTTGCAGGCGAAAATCCCTGAAGCTTTCTTT.

J is TRBJ1-6 and V is TRBV7-2, with TRBD1 as a possible D gene (5 bases). V lost 1 base to trimming and J lost 8 bases, with 12 bases between them. Germline CDR1 and CDR2: SGHTA and FQGNSA. The CDR3 is 15 amino acids. CDR3 residues: CASSLERGFYSPLHF. The CDR3 DNA sequence: TGTGCCAGCAGCTTAGAGCGGGGGTTTTATTCACCCCTCCACTTT.

In its sample, this clone was seen once. The chain links TRBV18 to TRBJ1-2; 7 positions agree with TRBD1. CDR3 length: 15 residues. The germline V gene encodes CDR1 KGHSH and CDR2 LQKENI. The V segment lost 3 bases and the J segment 4 bases; nucleotides outside the gene matches: 8. The CDR3 DNA is TGTGCCAGCTCACCCCGGGACAGAGACTTCTATGGCTACACCTTC. Translating gives CASSPRDRDFYGYTF.

The chain recombines TRBV7-3 with TRBJ2-2; TRBD1 is a possible D gene (6 bases). V lost 5 bases, J lost 7 bases, and 11 bases lay in between. The CDR3 extends over 13 amino acids. Germline CDR1 and CDR2: SGHTA and FQGTGA. CDR3 bases: TGTGCCAGCAGCCCCCGCAGGGGCGGGGAGCTGTTTTTT. As protein: CASSPRRGGELFF.

The chain employs TRBV12-3 or TRBV12-4 and TRBJ2-5, with TRBD1 as a possible D gene (5 bases). This CDR3 region has 13 residues. Trimming cost V 3 bases and J 2 bases, with 7 bases left between them. The DNA of the CDR3 is TGTGCCAGCAGTTTGGGGCAGCAAGAGACCCAGTACTTC. Its protein product is CASSLGQQETQYF.

The chain couples TRBV14 to TRBJ2-3, with 7 bases identical to TRBD1. Germline V gene data show CDR1 as SGHDN and CDR2 as FVKESK. The CDR3 length is 15 residues. V shed 5 bases and J 1 base; nucleotides not matched to a gene: 6. DNA for the CDR3: TGTGCCAGCAGCGCCCGGGACAGCCGCACAGATACGCAGTATTTT. Its protein is CASSARDSRTDTQYF.

The rearrangement joins TRBV19 to TRBJ2-2; 9 nucleotides line up with TRBD2. This CDR3 spans 16 amino acids. Germline V gene sequence: CDR1 LNHDA, CDR2 SQIVND (reference sequence). J was trimmed by 2 bases and V by 6 bases; bases with no gene match: 7. In DNA, the CDR3 is TGTGCCAGTAGATCGCAGCGGGAGGAAAACACCGGGGAGCTGTTTTTT. Its translation: CASRSQREENTGELFF.

The chain recombines TRBV6-5 with TRBJ1-2, with D possibly matching TRBD1 (5 bases). The V end lost 8 bases, the J end lost 3 bases, and 16 bases lay between the germline ends. This CDR3 has 14 residues. The germline V gene encodes CDR1 MNHEY and CDR2 SVGAGI. The CDR3 loop reads CASAQDRGDYGYTF. CDR3 nucleotide sequence: TGTGCCAGCGCACAGGATCGGGGGGACTATGGCTACACCTTC.

The chain links TRBV5-4 to TRBJ2-3; possible D gene TRBD2, 5 bases. CDR3 length: 18 amino acids. Trimming pared 4 bases from V and 1 base from J, leaving 22 bases between. The germline V gene has CDR1 SGHNT and CDR2 YYREEE (reference sequence). Written as DNA, the CDR3 is TGTGCCAGCAGCGGAGGAGCTTCTCGCCCCGGGGGCACAGATACGCAGTATTTT. It yields the protein CASSGGASRPGGTDTQYF.

This chain uses TRBV6-6 with TRBJ1-1; the D gene is possibly TRBD1 (6 bases). Germline CDR1 and CDR2: MNHNY and SVGAGI (reference sequence). With 0 bases removed from V and 4 bases from J, the gap between germline ends came to 9 bases. The CDR3 sequence is 14 residues long. The CDR3 loop reads CASSYSLGGTEAFF. In nucleotides, the CDR3 is TGTGCCAGCAGTTACTCATTAGGGGGCACTGAAGCTTTCTTT.

The gene calls are TRBV7-2 and TRBJ2-7, with 11 bases matching TRBD1. V shed 0 bases, J shed 3 bases, and the junction held 4 bases outside the gene matches. This CDR3 comprises 16 residues. Per the germline V gene, CDR1 is SGHTA and CDR2 is FQGNSA. CDR3 DNA: TGTGCCAGCAGCTTAGCGGTGGACAGGGGGCACTACGAGCAGTACTTC. Encoded protein: CASSLAVDRGHYEQYF.

The V and J genes are TRBV18 and TRBJ1-2, with 7 bases lining up with TRBD1. Germline V lookup: CDR1 KGHSH, CDR2 LQKENI. The CDR3 is 15 amino acids. Trimming cost V 1 base and J 4 bases; bases outside gene matches: 6. CDR3 sequence: CASSPREGASYGYTF. The CDR3 bases are TGTGCCAGCTCACCACGAGAGGGGGCGAGCTATGGCTACACCTTC.

The chain recombines TRBV5-1 with TRBJ2-3; no clear D gene. The germline gives CDR1 SGHRS, CDR2 YFSETQ. The CDR3 is 13 residues long. V was trimmed by 1 base and J by 2 bases, leaving 5 bases between them. The CDR3 sequence is CASSLWATDTQYF. The CDR3 region has the DNA TGCGCCAGCAGCTTGTGGGCCACAGATACGCAGTATTTT.